This record looks at one TCR beta chain sequence and its context. Using immunoSEQ multiplex PCR, the repertoire was profiled, and TCRdb retains in-frame clones only, with some absent. Of 25,000 to 30,000 clones listed, about 79% are singletons. These data originate in a study of preoperative IRX-2 immunotherapy in early breast cancer. The CDR3 sequence is 13 residues long. Trimming left V 2 bases short and J 7 bases short, with 11 bases between. Looked up from germline, CDR1 is MNHGY and CDR2 is SAAAGT. Noted treatment: preoperative locoregional IRX-2 cytokine immunotherapy. The rearrangement uses TRBV6-8 and TRBJ1-2, with D tentatively TRBD1 (6 bases). The material was obtained from a patient treated with IRX-2 immunotherapy. The receptor comes from a human donor with breast cancer. The CDR3 nucleotides are TGTGCCAGCAGTTACGAGGGGGAAATTGGCTACACCTTC. Amino acids: CASSYEGEIGYTF.